This TCR beta chain was obtained from a study of blood T cell repertoires in COVID-19. Study background: From the United States, Italy and Spain came samples of acute and convalescent COVID-19. The cDNA or gDNA used as material had been derived from T cells, B-cell-depleted T cells, or PBMCs.

The repertoire was sequenced with immunoSEQ multiplex PCR; TCRdb's copy has only in-frame clones and lacks some. The sample carries around 300,000 clones, 80% to 90% recorded once. Each participant's cohort was designated according to participant-reported clinical history. Cohort 3 donors counted as recovered after two negative PCRs, clearance, or resolved symptoms. J lost 6 bases, V lost 7 bases, and 6 bases had no gene match. The CDR3 sequence is 13 residues long. The origin of this receptor is a woman between 18 and 29 years old who had recovered from COVID-19. The chain combines TRBV12-3 or TRBV12-4 with TRBJ1-2; 9 bases map to TRBD1. Source material: PBMCs or T cells enriched from blood (not recorded which). The CDR3 nucleotides are TGTGCCAGCACCAACAGGGGGCGTAATGGCTACACCTTC. It is translated as CASTNRGRNGYTF.